A single sample gave rise to the 8 T cell receptor beta chains below, sequenced in a study of blood T cell repertoires in COVID-19 (dated by TCRdb to the early 2020s). Receptor amplification or capture employed the immunoSEQ multiplex PCR assay. This immuneACCESS table, as held by TCRdb, lists in-frame sequences with V and J called but not all clones. Of the missing ones, under half trace to an unresolved V gene in checked studies; the others have no known cause. The sample table records 150,000 to 200,000 clones; under 90% of these occur just once. The ten largest clones add up to 12% of the sample. Sequencing used PBMCs or T cells enriched from blood (not recorded which). The receptors derive from a man over 45 who had recovered from COVID-19.

This clone occurred a few times. V and J are TRBV7-2 and TRBJ1-5, with D perhaps matching TRBD1 (6 bases). CDR3 size: 15 residues. Germline loops: CDR1 SGHTA, CDR2 FQGNSA. Trimming took off 1 base at V and 6 bases at J, with 13 bases between the two ends. CDR3 coding DNA: TGTGCCAGCAGCTTAGACAGGGCGTTGGGTCAGCCCCAGCATTTT. It encodes CASSLDRALGQPQHF. Full variable domain (outside the CDR3, taken from reference TRBV7-2 and TRBJ1-5): GAGVSQSPSNKVTEKGKDVELRCDPISGHTALYWYRQSLGQGLEFLIYFQGNSAPDKSGLPSDRFSAERTGGSVSTLTIQRTQQEDSAVYLCASSLDRALGQPQHFGDGTRLSIL.

The V gene is TRBV5-1, the J gene TRBJ2-5, with D tentatively TRBD2 (5 bases). The germline gives CDR1 SGHRS, CDR2 YFSETQ. V dropped 7 bases and J dropped 10 bases, with 11 bases sitting between them. The CDR3 runs 10 residues. The CDR3 reads CASPPSGQYF. The CDR3 bases are TGCGCCAGCCCCCCCAGCGGCCAGTACTTC.

Only a few counts were recorded for this clone. V is TRBV29-1 and J is TRBJ2-1; 13 nucleotides line up with TRBD2. V trimming: 5 bases; J trimming: 10 bases; junction bases outside the gene matches: 8. The CDR3 has 14 residues. CDR1 is SQVTM and CDR2 is ANQGSEA in the germline V gene. This CDR3 reads CSVKTSGGALEQFF. The CDR3 DNA is TGCAGCGTTAAAACTAGCGGGGGGGCACTGGAGCAGTTCTTC.

This clone showed up just once. The chain joins TRBV5-1 to TRBJ2-2; D ambiguous. CDR1 SGHRS and CDR2 YFSETQ come from the germline V gene. CDR3 length equals 16 residues. The V and J ends lost 0 bases and 2 bases respectively, with 11 bases between them. The CDR3 region has the DNA TGCGCCAGCAGCTTGGGTCACACCGTAAACACCGGGGAGCTGTTTTTT. This translates into CASSLGHTVNTGELFF.

This clone was observed once. The chain has TRBV5-1 and TRBJ1-1, with a weak D call TRBD1 (6 bases). The length of the CDR3 is 15 residues. V shed 1 base and J shed 1 base, with 11 bases lying between them. Germline V gene sequence: CDR1 SGHRS, CDR2 YFSETQ. CDR3 coding DNA: TGCGCCAGCAGCTTGAGCCACAGGGCGAACACTGAAGCTTTCTTT. It is translated as CASSLSHRANTEAFF.

V and J are TRBV18 and TRBJ1-1; D might be TRBD1 (5 bases). V was clipped by 2 bases and J by 4 bases, with 11 bases between them. Germline CDR1 and CDR2: KGHSH and LQKENI. The CDR3 extends over 14 amino acids. The DNA for the CDR3 is TGTGCCAGCTCACCAAGCGCAGGGCCCACTGAAGCTTTCTTT. It codes for CASSPSAGPTEAFF.

This clone was picked up a small number of times. A read error may produce the germline difference seen at one junction end. The chain joins TRBV6-2 or TRBV6-3 to TRBJ2-6, with D maybe TRBD1 (6 bases). CDR3 length: 14 amino acids. CDR1 MNHEY and CDR2 SVGEGT come from the germline V gene. The chain's CDR3 is CASSETPGVNVLTF. The CDR3 DNA reads TGTGCCAGCAGTGAGACCCCAGGGGTCAACGTCCTGACTTTC.

This clone appeared once. The chain carries TRBV12-3 or TRBV12-4 and TRBJ1-1, with D maybe TRBD1 (6 bases). This CDR3 is built from 13 residues. Trimming pared 0 bases from V and 11 bases from J, leaving 13 bases between. The DNA of the CDR3 is TGTGCCAGCAGTTTAGCGGGGGGGGCTGTGGCTTTCTTT. As protein: CASSLAGGAVAFF.